One T cell receptor beta chain is described in this entry. Antigen unknown. The sample originates from a study of tumor and adjacent non-tumor tissue in lung cancer. Study-wide results and caveats: Tumor repertoires had a smaller top 100 clone share than normal lung.

Germline CDR1 LGHNA, CDR2 YSLEER. The CDR3 loop spans 16 amino acids. A modified ARM-PCR protocol with three rounds of nested PCR amplified TCRbeta. MiXCR was run by TCRdb on the multiplex PCR reads, yielding one entry per CDR3 protein. The sample has fewer than 120,000 distinct CDR3 sequences; over 75% are singletons. The template was RNA from unsorted bulk tissue. The sequence derives from a man between 65 and 85 years old with non-small cell lung cancer. The sequencing input was lung tumor tissue. This chain uses TRBV4-3 with TRBJ2-1; maybe TRBD2 (5 bases). The CDR3 loop reads CACSQDSRDHDNEQFF. CDR3 DNA: TGCGCATGCAGCCAAGATTCCCGGGATCATGACAATGAGCAGTTCTTC.